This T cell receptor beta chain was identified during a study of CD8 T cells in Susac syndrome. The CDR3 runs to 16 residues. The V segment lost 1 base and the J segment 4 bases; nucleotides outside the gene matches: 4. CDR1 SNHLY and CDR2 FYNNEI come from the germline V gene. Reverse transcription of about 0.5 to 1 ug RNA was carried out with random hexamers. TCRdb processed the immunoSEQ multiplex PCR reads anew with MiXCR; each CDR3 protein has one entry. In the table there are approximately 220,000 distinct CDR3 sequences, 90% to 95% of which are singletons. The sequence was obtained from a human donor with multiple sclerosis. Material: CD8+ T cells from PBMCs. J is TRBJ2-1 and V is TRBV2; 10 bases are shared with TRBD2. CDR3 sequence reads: CASSEEAGGIYNEQFF. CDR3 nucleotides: TGTGCCAGCAGTGAAGAAGCGGGAGGGATTTACAATGAGCAGTTCTTC.